This T cell receptor (beta chain) was obtained from a study of blood T cell repertoires in COVID-19. The CDR3 has 15 amino acids. Trimming cost V 5 bases and J 8 bases, with 18 bases left between them. CDR1 and CDR2 (germline): MGHDK, SYGVNS. Measured with immunoSEQ multiplex PCR; TCRdb has only the in-frame clones, and not every one. The data show fewer than 150,000 clones, 83% seen once. Cohorts were assigned according to the clinical history that participants reported. Symptom resolution, clearance, or two negative PCRs marked the recovered donors of Cohort 3. Sequencing was carried out using PBMCs or T cells enriched from blood (not recorded which). The chain has TRBV25-1 and TRBJ1-4; D perhaps matches TRBD1 (5 bases). This TCR was sampled from a man younger than 40 who had recovered from COVID-19. In DNA form, the CDR3 reads TGTGCCAGCAGTTCCCGGACAAACCAGGGAGAAAAACTGTTTTTT. Protein sequence: CASSSRTNQGEKLFF.